The present entry profiles one T cell receptor (beta chain) with its context. This clonotype has a count of ten or more. It has no known antigen specificity. Qualities for individual bases were not recorded, and no much larger clone is one base off. This specimen comes from a study of identical twins (dated by TCRdb to between 2015 and 2016). Regarding the research as a whole: The study deep-sequenced TCR alpha and beta repertoires from monozygotic twins, unrelated adults of various ages and cord blood to test whether fetal clonotypes persist. Replicate twin experiments were performed at different times using different library preparation protocols to rule out contamination. The research as a whole found: Abundant cord blood beta clonotypes carried fewer insertions; young adult naive repertoires showed a weaker similar trend, while memory repertoires showed none. Because the same donors could not be followed over many years, the conclusions depended on cross-sectional statistical analysis. Invariant T cells such as MAIT and iNKT could partly confound zero-insertion analyses, though diverse VJ usage argued against this for most clonotypes. Recombination models systematically underestimated out-of-frame TCR alpha sharing in monozygotic twins but agreed with sharing between unrelated individuals. Excess twin sharing in beta out-of-frame sequences was weaker because fewer shared sequences lowered the signal-to-noise ratio. Compared with coincidental sharing between unrelated individuals, out-of-frame TCR alpha sequences shared between twins showed an excess of sequences with low generation probability.

All donors were healthy Caucasians. The twin cohort consisted of three pairs of female monozygotic twins, all aged roughly 18 to 29 years. Positive isolation kits from Invitrogen were used to isolate CD4+ and CD8+ T cell populations. The library was built by means of 5' RACE. The sample was run on an Illumina HiSeq 2000. A universal primer binding site was introduced by template switching, and a unique molecular identifier was present in the final cDNA, enabling accurate counting of TCR cDNA molecules. Specific primers in the conserved constant-segment region were used to synthesize first-strand cDNA for the TCR alpha and beta chains. To control for contamination, every cDNA library carried two barcodes: a SMART-Mk sample barcode plus Illumina barcodes. TruSeq adapter sequences along with Illumina sample barcodes were introduced in two successive PCR steps. The TCR alpha and beta cDNA libraries were sequenced on the Illumina HiSeq platform using custom primers. As for the authors' bioinformatics: MiGEC was used to process raw reads and extract unique molecular identifiers, and MiXCR was used to find CDR3 positions. For each individual, recombination models were inferred using an EM algorithm with the repgenHMM and IGoR tools. Shared clonotypes were analyzed with the tcR package in R, and sharing was normalized by the product of cloneset sizes. To study raw recombination without the effects of thymic and clonal selection, out-of-frame nonproductive sequences were analyzed. The public reads were quality trimmed at Q25 with fastp and then assembled into clones with MiXCR by TCRdb, keeping productive beta chains. Duplicate CDR3 protein sequences are folded into a single record with the most common DNA and genes. TCRdb assigned the V and J calls; the authors' analysis was not used. The sample includes about 190,000 distinct CDR3 sequences, with more than 15% observed a single time. The ten largest clones represent 40% of the sample.

From the cysteine up to the phenylalanine, the CDR3 has a length of 16 residues. This entry keeps only the CDR3 DNA: 48 bases, framed from base 1. V is reduced by 1 base and J by 1 base, leaving a spacing of 13 bases between them. These records were also assigned to another study, of T cells expressing NK-cell markers. As that second paper reports: In sorted CD3+CD56+NKG2C+, CD3+CD56+NKG2C- and CD3+CD56-NKG2C+ T-cell subsets from about 8 donors, TCR beta-chain repertoires were profiled. Among the eight sequenced donors, seven were HCMV-seropositive and one was HCMV-seronegative. To restrict sorting to alphabetaTCR-expressing T cells, an anti-gammadeltaTCR antibody was added in several experiments. In six or seven donors, the dominant CD3+CD56+NKG2C+ clonotypes ranked among the top 10 CD8+ clonotypes, making up roughly 1.0-8% of CD8+ T cells. Those dominant clonotypes were again the most abundant among CD3+CD56-NKG2C+ cells in a handful of donors, at about 25-60.1%. Whether the expanded NKG2C-expressing T cell clones were specific for HCMV antigens remained unclear. The eight sequenced donors were randomly selected healthy volunteers, three men and five women. HCMV-specific IgG was detected in serum with a commercial ELISA kit to determine HCMV serostatus. Reads were demultiplexed and grouped by UMI with MIGEC, and clonotypes were assembled and quantified with MiTCR. To remove erroneous sequences, TCR cDNA sequences were retained only when supported by two or more reads. The tcR package was used for downstream repertoire analysis, and clonotypes were matched across fractions by CDR3 nucleotide sequence plus V segment. VDJmatch was used to annotate antigen specificity against VDJdb, with one amino acid substitution allowed in CDR3.

The sample comprised CD8+ T cells sorted from blood. Recombination joined TRBV12-3 or TRBV12-4 with TRBJ1-1; TRBD1 is perhaps the D gene, given 6 matching bases. This TCR came from a young woman in good health. The CDR3 loop reads CASSLGWGRENTEAFF. The nucleotide sequence reads as follows: TGTGCCAGCAGTTTAGGGTGGGGGCGTGAGAACACTGAAGCTTTCTTT.